This T cell receptor (beta chain) was recovered during a study of blood T cell repertoires in COVID-19. This clone has only one observation. Generated by immunoSEQ multiplex PCR, the TCRdb table keeps only in-frame clones and is missing some. This table holds about 270,000 clones, 80% to 95% found once. The length of the CDR3 is 13 residues. Losses at the gene ends were 3 bases for V and 4 bases for J; bases not matched to a gene: 1. V is TRBV12-3 or TRBV12-4 and J is TRBJ1-2, with 8 bases matching TRBD1. The sequencing sample was made of PBMCs or T cells enriched from blood (not recorded which). This sequence originates from a man aged 35 to 55 who had been exposed to COVID-19. The CDR3, as DNA: TGTGCCAGCAGTTTCGGGACAGGCTATGGCTACACCTTC. Its protein product is CASSFGTGYGYTF.